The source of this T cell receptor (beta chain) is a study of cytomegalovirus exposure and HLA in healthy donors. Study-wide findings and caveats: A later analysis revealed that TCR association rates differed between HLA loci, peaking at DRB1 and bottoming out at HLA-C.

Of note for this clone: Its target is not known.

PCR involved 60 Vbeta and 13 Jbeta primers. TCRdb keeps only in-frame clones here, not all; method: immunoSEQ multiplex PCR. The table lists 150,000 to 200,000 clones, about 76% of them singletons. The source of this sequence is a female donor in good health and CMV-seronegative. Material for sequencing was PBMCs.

The CDR3 loop is CASSSSTDTQYF. The CDR3 nucleotides are TGTGCCAGCTCATCAAGCACAGATACGCAGTATTTT. The chain employs TRBV18 and TRBJ2-3, with D uncertain. V lost 5 bases and J lost 0, with 3 bases in between. The CDR3 is 12 residues long. Looked up from germline, CDR1 is KGHSH and CDR2 is LQKENI.